This TCR beta chain was sequenced in a study of blood T cell repertoires in COVID-19. In its sample, this clone was seen once. Assay: immunoSEQ multiplex PCR; the TCRdb copy retains only in-frame clones and omits some. The repertoire holds roughly 180,000 clones, with 84% as singletons. The V gene's germline CDR1 is MNHEY and CDR2 SMNVEV (reference sequence). The CDR3 is made up of 16 amino acids. The V gene end was trimmed by 6 bases and the J gene end by 7 bases; junction bases not matched to a gene: 11. The chain links TRBV27 to TRBJ2-3, with 12 bases matching TRBD2. The TCR sequence derives from a man aged 35-49 years who had recovered from COVID-19. Sequenced material: peripheral blood. The chain's CDR3 is CASRPLAGGYTNTQYF. The DNA of the CDR3 is TGTGCCAGCAGACCTCTAGCGGGAGGGTATACGAATACGCAGTATTTT.